This record concerns one T cell receptor (beta chain) sequence. This clonotype appeared a few times. This receptor's antigen is unknown. Nothing much larger sits one base from this clone, and base qualities are not available. These data originate in a study of patients and donors after allogeneic stem cell transplantation (TCRdb year 2020). The library was generated by RT-PCR. TCRdb lists the instrument as NextSeq 550. Clones were called with MiXCR by TCRdb after fastp trimmed the public reads at Q25, and only in-frame beta chains were retained. Each CDR3 protein gets just one entry, which takes the most common genes and DNA from the rows behind it. This sample has more than 850,000 distinct CDR3 sequences in its table, and about 20% of those were observed once. The ten largest clones represent 6% of the sample. The TCR originated in a human donor who was either an allogeneic HSCT recipient or a stem cell or donor lymphocyte infusion donor (not recorded which). It is not recorded whose cells these are; they may come from a transplant donor. Sequencing was performed on blood, either unsorted or a sorted T cell fraction (not recorded which).

The CDR3 corresponds to CASSVMTGELFF. The nucleotide sequence reads as follows: TGTGCCAGCAGCGTCATGACGGGGGAGCTGTTTTTT. The sequence is built from TRBV9 and TRBJ2-2, with the D segment identity uncertain. The CDR3, from cysteine to phenylalanine, totals 12 residues. This entry keeps only the CDR3 DNA: 36 bases, framed from base 1. Looking up the germline V gene yields CDR1 SGDLS and CDR2 YYNGEE. V lost 2 bases and J lost 8 bases; the stretch between them is 7 bases long.